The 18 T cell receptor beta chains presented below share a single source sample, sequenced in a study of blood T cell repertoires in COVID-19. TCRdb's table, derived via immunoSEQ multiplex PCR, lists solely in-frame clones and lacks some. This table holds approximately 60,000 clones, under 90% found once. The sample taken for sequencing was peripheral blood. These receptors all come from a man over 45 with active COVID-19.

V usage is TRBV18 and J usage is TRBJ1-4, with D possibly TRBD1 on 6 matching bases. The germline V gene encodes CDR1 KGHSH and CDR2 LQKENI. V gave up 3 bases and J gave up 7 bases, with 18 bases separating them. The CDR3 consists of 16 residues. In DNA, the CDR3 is TGTGCCAGCTCACCCCCTTCCCGCAGGGGAACTGAAAAACTGTTTTTT. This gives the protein CASSPPSRRGTEKLFF. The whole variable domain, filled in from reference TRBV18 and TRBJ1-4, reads NAGVMQNPRHLVRRRGQEARLRCSPMKGHSHVYWYRQLPEEGLKFMVYLQKENIIDESGMPKERFSAEFPKEGPSILRIQQVVRGDSAAYFCASSPPSRRGTEKLFFGSGTQLSVL.

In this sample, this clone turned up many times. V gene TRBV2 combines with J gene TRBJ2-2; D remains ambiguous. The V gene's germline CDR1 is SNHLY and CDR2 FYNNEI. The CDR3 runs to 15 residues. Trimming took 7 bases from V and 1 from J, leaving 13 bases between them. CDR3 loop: CASKQRDGNTGELFF. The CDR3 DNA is TGTGCCAGCAAGCAACGAGATGGGAACACCGGGGAGCTGTTTTTT.

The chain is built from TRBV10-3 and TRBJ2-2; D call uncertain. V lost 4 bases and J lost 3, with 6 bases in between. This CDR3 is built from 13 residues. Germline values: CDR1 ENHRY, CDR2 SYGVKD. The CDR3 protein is CAISAQDTGELFF. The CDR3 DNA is TGTGCCATCAGTGCGCAGGACACCGGGGAGCTGTTTTTT.

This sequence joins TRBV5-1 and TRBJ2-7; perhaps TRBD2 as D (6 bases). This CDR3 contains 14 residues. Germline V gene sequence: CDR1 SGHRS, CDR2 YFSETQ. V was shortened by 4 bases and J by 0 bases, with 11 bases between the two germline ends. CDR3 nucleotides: TGCGCCAGCAGCCCGGGACTGCACTCCTACGAGCAGTACTTC. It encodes CASSPGLHSYEQYF. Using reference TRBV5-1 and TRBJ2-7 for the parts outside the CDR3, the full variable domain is KAGVTQTPRYLIKTRGQQVTLSCSPISGHRSVSWYQQTPGQGLQFLFEYFSETQRNKGNFPGRFSGRQFSNSRSEMNVSTLELGDSALYLCASSPGLHSYEQYFGPGTRLTVT.

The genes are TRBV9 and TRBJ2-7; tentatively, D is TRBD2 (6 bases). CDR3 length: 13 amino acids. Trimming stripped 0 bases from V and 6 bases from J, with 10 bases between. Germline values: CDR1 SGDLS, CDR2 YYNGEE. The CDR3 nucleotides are TGTGCCAGCAGCGTAGACAGAGCGGGCGAGCAGTACTTC. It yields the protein CASSVDRAGEQYF.

CDR3 protein: CASSNTGKVYEQYF. CDR3 in DNA: TGTGCCAGTAGTAACACAGGGAAGGTCTACGAGCAGTACTTC. V gene TRBV19 combines with J gene TRBJ2-7, with D perhaps TRBD1 (6 bases). There are 14 residues in the CDR3. The germline V gene has CDR1 LNHDA and CDR2 SQIVND (reference sequence). V lost 4 bases to trimming and J lost 3 bases, with 13 bases between them.

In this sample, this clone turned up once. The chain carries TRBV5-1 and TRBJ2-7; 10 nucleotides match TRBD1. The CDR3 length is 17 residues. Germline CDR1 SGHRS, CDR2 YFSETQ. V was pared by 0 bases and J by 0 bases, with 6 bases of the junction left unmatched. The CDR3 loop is CASSLVVGQGSSYEQYF. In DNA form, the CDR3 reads TGCGCCAGCAGCTTGGTGGTGGGACAGGGGAGCTCCTACGAGCAGTACTTC.

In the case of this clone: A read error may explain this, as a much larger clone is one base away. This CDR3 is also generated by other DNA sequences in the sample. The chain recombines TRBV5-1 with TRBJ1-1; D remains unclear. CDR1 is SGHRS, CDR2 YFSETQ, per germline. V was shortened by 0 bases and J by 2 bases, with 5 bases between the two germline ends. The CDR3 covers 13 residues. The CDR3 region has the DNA TGCGCCAGCAGCTTGGCCGGTAACACTGAAGCTTTCTTT. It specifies CASSLAGNTEAFF.

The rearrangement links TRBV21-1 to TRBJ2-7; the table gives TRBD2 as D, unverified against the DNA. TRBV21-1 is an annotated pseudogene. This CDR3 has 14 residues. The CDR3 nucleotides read TGTGCCAGCAGCTCCTCTGCGACTTTCTACGAGCAGTACTTC. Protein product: CASSSSATFYEQYF.

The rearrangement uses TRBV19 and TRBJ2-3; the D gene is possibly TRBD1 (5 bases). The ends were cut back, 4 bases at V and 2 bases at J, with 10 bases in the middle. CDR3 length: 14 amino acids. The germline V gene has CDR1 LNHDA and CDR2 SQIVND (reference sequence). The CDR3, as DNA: TGTGCCAGTAGTAACAGGCGGTTCACAGATACGCAGTATTTT. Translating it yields CASSNRRFTDTQYF.

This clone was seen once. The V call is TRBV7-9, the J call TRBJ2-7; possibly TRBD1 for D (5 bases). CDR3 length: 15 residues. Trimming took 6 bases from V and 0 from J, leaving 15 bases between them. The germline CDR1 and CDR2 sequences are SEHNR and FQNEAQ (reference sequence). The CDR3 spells CASSPPIRDSYEQYF. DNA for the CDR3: TGTGCCAGCAGTCCTCCTATCAGGGACTCCTACGAGCAGTACTTC.

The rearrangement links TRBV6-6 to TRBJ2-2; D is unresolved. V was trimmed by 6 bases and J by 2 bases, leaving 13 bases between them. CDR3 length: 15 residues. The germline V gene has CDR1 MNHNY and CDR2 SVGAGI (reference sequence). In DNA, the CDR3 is TGTGCCAGCAGGGTGACGGAGACTAACACCGGGGAGCTGTTTTTT. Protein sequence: CASRVTETNTGELFF.

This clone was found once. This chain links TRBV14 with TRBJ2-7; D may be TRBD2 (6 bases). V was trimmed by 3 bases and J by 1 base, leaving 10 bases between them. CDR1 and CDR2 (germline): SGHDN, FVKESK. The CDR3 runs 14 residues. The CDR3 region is CASSQTEGSYEQYF. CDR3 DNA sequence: TGTGCCAGCAGCCAGACGGAGGGGTCCTACGAGCAGTACTTC.

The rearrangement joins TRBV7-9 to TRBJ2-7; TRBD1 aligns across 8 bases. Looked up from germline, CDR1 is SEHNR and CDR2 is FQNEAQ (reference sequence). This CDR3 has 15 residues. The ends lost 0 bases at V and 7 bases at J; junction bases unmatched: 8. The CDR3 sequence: CASSLAYQGAREQYF. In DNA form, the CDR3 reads TGTGCCAGCAGCTTAGCATATCAGGGGGCGCGAGAGCAGTACTTC.

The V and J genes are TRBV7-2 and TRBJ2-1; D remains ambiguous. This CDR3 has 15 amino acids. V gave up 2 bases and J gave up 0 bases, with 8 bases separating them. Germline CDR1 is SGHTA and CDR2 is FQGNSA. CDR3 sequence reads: CASSLLVFSYNEQFF. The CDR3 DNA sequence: TGTGCCAGCAGCTTACTTGTTTTCTCCTACAATGAGCAGTTCTTC.

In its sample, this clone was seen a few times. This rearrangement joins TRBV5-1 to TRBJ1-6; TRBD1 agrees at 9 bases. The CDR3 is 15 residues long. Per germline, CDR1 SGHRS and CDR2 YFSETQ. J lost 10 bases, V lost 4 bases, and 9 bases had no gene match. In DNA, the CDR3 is TGCGCCAGCAGCAGGGCCGGGACAGGGACATCACCCCTCCACTTT. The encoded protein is CASSRAGTGTSPLHF. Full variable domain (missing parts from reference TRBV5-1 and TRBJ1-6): KAGVTQTPRYLIKTRGQQVTLSCSPISGHRSVSWYQQTPGQGLQFLFEYFSETQRNKGNFPGRFSGRQFSNSRSEMNVSTLELGDSALYLCASSRAGTGTSPLHFGNGTRLTVT.

The CDR3 loop reads CASSQHSYEQYF. DNA for the CDR3: TGCGCCAGCAGTCAACACAGTTACGAGCAGTACTTC. The chain employs TRBV23-1 and TRBJ2-7; D uncertain. TRBV23-1 is filed as an ORF, its function uncertain. Trimming shortened V by 2 bases and J by 4 bases, and 6 bases separated the two germline ends. The CDR3 is made up of 12 amino acids.

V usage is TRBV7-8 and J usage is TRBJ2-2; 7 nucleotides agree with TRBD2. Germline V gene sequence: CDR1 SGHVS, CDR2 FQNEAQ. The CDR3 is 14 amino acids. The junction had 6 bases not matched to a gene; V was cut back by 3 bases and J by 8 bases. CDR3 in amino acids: CASSFGLGAGELFF. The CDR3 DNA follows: TGTGCCAGCAGCTTTGGACTAGGGGCTGGGGAGCTGTTTTTT.